This is a list of T cell receptor beta chains from one sample in a study of cytomegalovirus exposure and HLA in healthy donors. Sequencing was performed with immunoSEQ multiplex PCR; in TCRdb, only in-frame clones are kept and a portion is missing. The sample comprises 200,000 to 250,000 clones, around 80% of which are singletons, and about 7.3% rests with the top ten. Material for sequencing was PBMCs. The receptor source for this set is a woman between 55 and 75 years old in good health and CMV-seropositive. The CDR3 runs from the conserved cysteine through the conserved F or W. Fields, in order: D gene, V gene, clone size, J gene, CDR3 protein, CDR3 DNA. D genes are given only for firm matches. The listing skips clone size in some rows; elsewhere it reads once, few, many or a size class.

d_gene: TRBD1; v_gene: TRBV27; abundance: NA; j_gene: TRBJ2-1; CDR3aa: CASSLDRVPGREQFF; CDR3nt: TGTGCCAGCAGTTTGGACAGGGTCCCGGGTCGCGAGCAGTTCTTC
d_gene: TRBD1; v_gene: TRBV4-1; abundance: once; j_gene: TRBJ2-7; CDR3aa: CASSATRGTAYEQYF; CDR3nt: TGCGCCAGCAGCGCTACAAGAGGGACAGCCTACGAGCAGTACTTC
d_gene: TRBD1; v_gene: TRBV6-5; abundance: NA; j_gene: TRBJ2-7; CDR3aa: CASRTTRDSYEQYF; CDR3nt: TGTGCCAGCAGAACGACAAGGGACAGCTACGAGCAGTACTTC
d_gene: NA; v_gene: TRBV5-6; abundance: few; j_gene: TRBJ1-2; CDR3aa: CASSSGTTLGYTF; CDR3nt: TGTGCCAGCAGCTCTGGGACTACCCTTGGCTACACCTTC
d_gene: TRBD2; v_gene: TRBV5-6; abundance: NA; j_gene: TRBJ2-5; CDR3aa: CASSFTRSTSGRSETQYF; CDR3nt: TGTGCCAGCAGCTTCACCAGGTCTACTAGCGGGAGATCAGAGACCCAGTACTTC
d_gene: NA; v_gene: TRBV29-1; abundance: few; j_gene: TRBJ2-6; CDR3aa: CSVATDINSGANVLTF; CDR3nt: TGCAGCGTTGCTACAGACATAAACTCTGGGGCCAACGTCCTGACTTTC
d_gene: NA; v_gene: TRBV4-1; abundance: few; j_gene: TRBJ1-4; CDR3aa: CASSPGGEKLFF; CDR3nt: TGCGCCAGCAGCCCGGGGGGCGAAAAACTGTTTTTT
d_gene: NA; v_gene: TRBV4-1; abundance: NA; j_gene: TRBJ2-7; CDR3aa: CASRADSSYEQYF; CDR3nt: TGCGCCAGCAGGGCGGATAGCTCCTACGAGCAGTACTTC
d_gene: TRBD1; v_gene: TRBV19; abundance: few; j_gene: TRBJ2-7; CDR3aa: CASNSPGQGKYEQYF; CDR3nt: TGTGCCAGTAACTCCCCGGGACAGGGGAAATACGAGCAGTACTTC
d_gene: NA; v_gene: TRBV4-1; abundance: few; j_gene: TRBJ1-2; CDR3aa: CASSQVGGDYGYTF; CDR3nt: TGCGCCAGCAGCCAAGTTGGGGGGGACTATGGCTACACCTTC
d_gene: NA; v_gene: TRBV19; abundance: NA; j_gene: TRBJ1-1; CDR3aa: CASRRQLNTEAFF; CDR3nt: TGTGCCAGTAGGAGACAGCTGAACACTGAAGCTTTCTTT
d_gene: NA; v_gene: TRBV28; abundance: few; j_gene: TRBJ2-5; CDR3aa: CASSFLDQETQYF; CDR3nt: TGTGCCAGCAGTTTCCTAGACCAAGAGACCCAGTACTTC
d_gene: NA; v_gene: TRBV10-1; abundance: once; j_gene: TRBJ2-3; CDR3aa: CASSDPGGIGTDTQYF; CDR3nt: TGCGCCAGCAGTGACCCCGGGGGAATCGGCACAGATACGCAGTATTTT
d_gene: TRBD1; v_gene: TRBV5-5; abundance: NA; j_gene: TRBJ1-2; CDR3aa: CASSLGGADYGYTF; CDR3nt: TGTGCCAGCAGCTTAGGGGGCGCCGACTATGGCTACACCTTC
d_gene: TRBD1; v_gene: TRBV19; abundance: NA; j_gene: TRBJ1-1; CDR3aa: CASRNRGSGTEAFF; CDR3nt: TGTGCCAGTAGAAACAGGGGATCGGGAACTGAAGCTTTCTTT
d_gene: TRBD2; v_gene: TRBV11-2; abundance: NA; j_gene: TRBJ2-3; CDR3aa: CASSLEGLANTQYF; CDR3nt: TGTGCCAGCAGCTTAGAGGGACTAGCAAATACGCAGTATTTT
d_gene: NA; v_gene: TRBV9; abundance: NA; j_gene: TRBJ2-7; CDR3aa: CASSAADRTYEQYF; CDR3nt: TGTGCCAGCAGCGCGGCAGACAGAACCTACGAGCAGTACTTC
d_gene: NA; v_gene: TRBV9; abundance: NA; j_gene: TRBJ2-7; CDR3aa: CASSVAPEFEQYF; CDR3nt: TGTGCCAGCAGCGTAGCCCCCGAGTTCGAGCAGTACTTC
d_gene: NA; v_gene: TRBV5-1; abundance: NA; j_gene: TRBJ2-5; CDR3aa: CASSSRQEETQYF; CDR3nt: TGCGCCAGCAGCTCTCGACAGGAAGAGACCCAGTACTTC
d_gene: NA; v_gene: TRBV4-1; abundance: NA; j_gene: TRBJ1-2; CDR3aa: CASSPYGGGGYTF; CDR3nt: TGCGCCAGCAGCCCCTATGGAGGCGGAGGCTACACCTTC
d_gene: NA; v_gene: TRBV6-5; abundance: NA; j_gene: TRBJ1-3; CDR3aa: CASSSRGTTGNTIYF; CDR3nt: TGTGCCAGCAGCTCTAGGGGGACAACTGGAAACACCATATATTTT
d_gene: TRBD1; v_gene: TRBV5-6; abundance: NA; j_gene: TRBJ1-1; CDR3aa: CASSLGQGLNTEAFF; CDR3nt: TGTGCCAGCAGCTTGGGACAGGGGTTGAACACTGAAGCTTTCTTT
d_gene: TRBD2; v_gene: TRBV10-3; abundance: NA; j_gene: TRBJ2-7; CDR3aa: CAISDALPSGGRSYEQYF; CDR3nt: TGTGCCATCAGTGATGCCCTCCCTAGCGGGGGGCGTTCCTACGAGCAGTACTTC
d_gene: NA; v_gene: TRBV12-5; abundance: NA; j_gene: TRBJ2-1; CDR3aa: CASGHPSARFNEQFF; CDR3nt: TGTGCTAGTGGCCATCCCTCCGCCCGGTTCAATGAGCAGTTCTTC
d_gene: TRBD1; v_gene: TRBV9; abundance: NA; j_gene: TRBJ1-1; CDR3aa: CASSVEGQGASKAFF; CDR3nt: TGTGCCAGCAGCGTCGAGGGACAGGGGGCGAGCAAAGCTTTCTTT
d_gene: NA; v_gene: TRBV12-2; abundance: NA; j_gene: TRBJ2-1; CDR3aa: CASRLKGTEYNEQFF; CDR3nt: TGTGCAAGTCGCTTAAAGGGGACAGAGTACAATGAGCAGTTCTTC
d_gene: TRBD1; v_gene: TRBV7-9; abundance: once; j_gene: TRBJ1-1; CDR3aa: CASSPQMGQEAFF; CDR3nt: TGTGCCAGCAGCCCCCAGATGGGACAGGAAGCTTTCTTT
d_gene: TRBD1; v_gene: TRBV7-9; abundance: few; j_gene: TRBJ1-1; CDR3aa: CASSFFPGQGNTEAFF; CDR3nt: TGTGCCAGCAGCTTTTTTCCGGGACAGGGGAACACTGAAGCTTTCTTT
d_gene: NA; v_gene: TRBV7-8; abundance: NA; j_gene: TRBJ1-5; CDR3aa: CASSLVPVQGGWADQPQHF; CDR3nt: TGTGCCAGCAGCTTAGTGCCCGTCCAGGGAGGGTGGGCAGATCAGCCCCAGCATTTT
d_gene: TRBD2; v_gene: TRBV19; abundance: NA; j_gene: TRBJ2-7; CDR3aa: CASSTSGTSFYEQYF; CDR3nt: TGTGCCAGTAGTACATCCGGGACTAGCTTCTACGAGCAGTACTTC
d_gene: NA; v_gene: TRBV7-9; abundance: once; j_gene: TRBJ1-3; CDR3aa: CASSSGVGGNTIYF; CDR3nt: TGTGCCAGCAGCTCAGGGGTGGGAGGAAACACCATATATTTT
d_gene: NA; v_gene: TRBV5-1; abundance: NA; j_gene: TRBJ2-5; CDR3aa: CASEKSGFQETQYF; CDR3nt: TGCGCCAGCGAAAAGAGCGGGTTCCAAGAGACCCAGTACTTC
d_gene: TRBD1; v_gene: TRBV27; abundance: NA; j_gene: TRBJ2-7; CDR3aa: CASSRTGNYEQYF; CDR3nt: TGTGCCAGCAGTCGGACAGGGAACTACGAGCAGTACTTC
d_gene: NA; v_gene: TRBV5-1; abundance: NA; j_gene: TRBJ1-4; CDR3aa: CASSLGGAEEKLFF; CDR3nt: TGCGCCAGCAGCTTAGGGGGGGCTGAGGAAAAACTGTTTTTT
d_gene: NA; v_gene: TRBV7-2; abundance: NA; j_gene: TRBJ1-1; CDR3aa: CASSWRWNTEAFF; CDR3nt: TGTGCCAGCAGCTGGAGATGGAACACTGAAGCTTTCTTT
d_gene: NA; v_gene: TRBV6-4; abundance: NA; j_gene: TRBJ2-6; CDR3aa: CASRVEDSGANVLTF; CDR3nt: TGTGCCAGCAGAGTGGAGGACTCTGGGGCCAACGTCCTGACTTTC
d_gene: TRBD1; v_gene: TRBV5-1; abundance: NA; j_gene: TRBJ2-3; CDR3aa: CASSLGGTGYTDTQYF; CDR3nt: TGCGCCAGCAGCTTGGGGGGGACAGGCTACACAGATACGCAGTATTTT
d_gene: TRBD2; v_gene: TRBV10-1; abundance: NA; j_gene: TRBJ2-7; CDR3aa: CASSSQGGSSYEQYF; CDR3nt: TGCGCCAGCAGTTCCCAGGGCGGGAGCTCCTACGAGCAGTACTTC
d_gene: TRBD2; v_gene: TRBV6-4; abundance: few; j_gene: TRBJ2-3; CDR3aa: CASSVELADAGTQYF; CDR3nt: TGTGCCAGCAGTGTAGAACTAGCGGATGCGGGTACGCAGTATTTT
d_gene: TRBD1; v_gene: TRBV15; abundance: NA; j_gene: TRBJ2-1; CDR3aa: CATSRAPPGQSLF; CDR3nt: TGTGCCACCAGCAGGGCGCCCCCGGGACAGTCTCTCTTC
d_gene: TRBD1; v_gene: TRBV10-3; abundance: NA; j_gene: TRBJ2-1; CDR3aa: CAISDRDRGYNEQFF; CDR3nt: TGTGCCATCAGTGACCGGGACAGGGGCTACAATGAGCAGTTCTTC
d_gene: NA; v_gene: TRBV6-5; abundance: NA; j_gene: TRBJ1-2; CDR3aa: CASSRTVGAIYGYTF; CDR3nt: TGTGCCAGCAGCCGGACAGTGGGGGCGATCTATGGCTACACCTTC
d_gene: NA; v_gene: TRBV7-3; abundance: NA; j_gene: TRBJ2-2; CDR3aa: CASSGQGPGELFF; CDR3nt: TGTGCCAGCAGCGGGCAGGGGCCCGGGGAGCTGTTTTTT